The rows below give T cell receptor beta chains drawn from one sample of a study of T cells in Graves' hyperthyroidism and ophthalmopathy. One entry per CDR3 protein results from TCRdb running MiXCR on the multiplex PCR reads. The data show under 300,000 distinct CDR3 sequences, around 25% seen once. The sample consisted of blood. These receptors came from a man in his forties or fifties with Graves' hyperthyroidism that later progressed to Graves' ophthalmopathy. CDR3s include the opening cysteine and the closing phenylalanine or tryptophan. D genes are given only for firm matches. Clone size is shown for a subset of rows, as once, few, many or a class of expanded clone.

J gene: TRBJ2-2; clone size: many; V gene: TRBV20-1; D gene: -; CDR3 DNA: TGCAGTACAGGGTTCGCCGGGGAGCTGTTTTTT; CDR3 protein: CSTGFAGELFF
J gene: TRBJ2-7; clone size: many; V gene: TRBV9; D gene: TRBD2; CDR3 DNA: TGTGCCAGCAGTGTCGGGGGGAGCTCCTACGAGCAGTACTTC; CDR3 protein: CASSVGGSSYEQYF
J gene: TRBJ2-7; clone size: many; V gene: TRBV5-6; D gene: TRBD1; CDR3 DNA: TGTGCCAGCAGTTTCCGGGACAGGGTCTACGAGCAGTACTTC; CDR3 protein: CASSFRDRVYEQYF
J gene: TRBJ2-7; clone size: many; V gene: TRBV19; D gene: -; CDR3 DNA: TGTGCCGGGCGGGGCTACGAGCAGTACTTC; CDR3 protein: CAGRGYEQYF
J gene: TRBJ1-3; clone size: -; V gene: TRBV5-1; D gene: TRBD1; CDR3 DNA: TGCGCCAGCAGCCAAGACACAGGGGGTCCTGGAAACACCATATATTTT; CDR3 protein: CASSQDTGGPGNTIYF
J gene: TRBJ2-7; clone size: few; V gene: TRBV7-2; D gene: -; CDR3 DNA: TGTGCCAGCAGCTTAATGGGGCCGGGGGAGCAGTACTTC; CDR3 protein: CASSLMGPGEQYF
J gene: TRBJ2-5; clone size: once; V gene: TRBV28; D gene: TRBD1; CDR3 DNA: TGTGCCAGCAGTCCTACAGGGGTGCCCCAAGAGACCCAGTACTTC; CDR3 protein: CASSPTGVPQETQYF
J gene: TRBJ2-5; clone size: once; V gene: TRBV5-8; D gene: TRBD2; CDR3 DNA: TGTGCCAGCAGCCCGACCGGGACTAGAGGAAGGGAGACCCAGTACTTC; CDR3 protein: CASSPTGTRGRETQYF
J gene: TRBJ2-5; clone size: -; V gene: TRBV12-5; D gene: TRBD1; CDR3 DNA: TGTGCTAGTGGTCAGGACAGGGAAGAGACCCAGTACTTC; CDR3 protein: CASGQDREETQYF
J gene: TRBJ2-7; clone size: many; V gene: TRBV6-1; D gene: -; CDR3 DNA: TGTGCCAGCAGGGAAGACATCTCCTACGAGCAGTACTTC; CDR3 protein: CASREDISYEQYF
J gene: TRBJ2-5; clone size: -; V gene: TRBV20-1; D gene: -; CDR3 DNA: TGCAGTGCTAGACCGACTAGACAAGAGACCCAGTACTTC; CDR3 protein: CSARPTRQETQYF
J gene: TRBJ2-5; clone size: -; V gene: TRBV20-1; D gene: TRBD1; CDR3 DNA: TGCAGTGCTAGAGATCATGACAGGGCTGGAGAGACCCAGTACTTC; CDR3 protein: CSARDHDRAGETQYF
J gene: TRBJ2-5; clone size: many; V gene: TRBV19; D gene: TRBD2; CDR3 DNA: TGTGCCAGTCGCGATCGGGGCGGGAGAGGAGAGACCCAGTACTTC; CDR3 protein: CASRDRGGRGETQYF
J gene: TRBJ1-1; clone size: -; V gene: TRBV3-1; D gene: -; CDR3 DNA: TGTGCCAGCAGCCCCAGGAACGCCAACACTGAAGCTTTCTTT; CDR3 protein: CASSPRNANTEAFF
J gene: TRBJ1-1; clone size: few; V gene: TRBV7-3; D gene: -; CDR3 DNA: TGTGCCAGCAGCTTATTTCCACGGGACACTGAAGCTTTCTTT; CDR3 protein: CASSLFPRDTEAFF
J gene: TRBJ1-6; clone size: many; V gene: TRBV5-6; D gene: -; CDR3 DNA: TGTGCCAGCAGCTACGACGGGAATTCACCCCTCCACTTT; CDR3 protein: CASSYDGNSPLHF
J gene: TRBJ1-1; clone size: -; V gene: TRBV28; D gene: TRBD1; CDR3 DNA: TGTGCCAGCAGTTTTTGGAGGTCGTCGGGACAGGGGGAAACTGAAGCTTTCTTT; CDR3 protein: CASSFWRSSGQGETEAFF
J gene: TRBJ1-2; clone size: many; V gene: TRBV28; D gene: TRBD1; CDR3 DNA: TGTGCCAGCACCTACGGGACAGGATCCTATGGCTACACCTTC; CDR3 protein: CASTYGTGSYGYTF
J gene: TRBJ1-1; clone size: many; V gene: TRBV5-1; D gene: -; CDR3 DNA: TGCGCCAGCAGCTTGGGACCAGCGGGGGGAAACACTGAAGCTTTCTTT; CDR3 protein: CASSLGPAGGNTEAFF
J gene: TRBJ2-7; clone size: many; V gene: TRBV27; D gene: -; CDR3 DNA: TGTGCCAGCAGTTTCACAGGAAGCTCCTACGAGCAGTACTTC; CDR3 protein: CASSFTGSSYEQYF
J gene: TRBJ2-7; clone size: once; V gene: TRBV6-1; D gene: -; CDR3 DNA: TGTGCCAGCCTGCGCGAGCAGTACTTC; CDR3 protein: CASLREQYF
J gene: TRBJ2-2; clone size: many; V gene: TRBV18; D gene: TRBD1; CDR3 DNA: TGTGCCAGCTCACCGCCGACACAGGGGTACACCGGGGAGCTGTTTTTT; CDR3 protein: CASSPPTQGYTGELFF
J gene: TRBJ1-2; clone size: many; V gene: TRBV12-3/TRBV12-4; D gene: -; CDR3 DNA: TGTGCCAGCACCCCGTTCGGAGCTATTGGCTACACCTTC; CDR3 protein: CASTPFGAIGYTF
J gene: TRBJ2-5; clone size: many; V gene: TRBV10-3; D gene: TRBD1; CDR3 DNA: TGTGCCATCAGTGAGTCCTCGACAGGGGGCGGCGAGACCCAGTACTTC; CDR3 protein: CAISESSTGGGETQYF
J gene: TRBJ2-2; clone size: many; V gene: TRBV12-3/TRBV12-4; D gene: -; CDR3 DNA: TGTGCCAGCAGTTTAGCTGACTCGAGGGGCAGGGAGCTGTTTTTT; CDR3 protein: CASSLADSRGRELFF
J gene: TRBJ2-5; clone size: many; V gene: TRBV24-1; D gene: -; CDR3 DNA: TGTGCCACCAGTGATCGGACAGCCCAAGAGACCCAGTACTTC; CDR3 protein: CATSDRTAQETQYF
J gene: TRBJ2-7; clone size: -; V gene: TRBV20-1; D gene: -; CDR3 DNA: TGCAGTGCTAGAGTTAGACCTCACGAGCAGTACTTC; CDR3 protein: CSARVRPHEQYF
J gene: TRBJ2-7; clone size: many; V gene: TRBV7-8; D gene: -; CDR3 DNA: TGTGCCAGCAGCTTATTGGCCACAGGGTTGACCTACGAGCAGTACTTC; CDR3 protein: CASSLLATGLTYEQYF
J gene: TRBJ2-5; clone size: few; V gene: TRBV6-2/TRBV6-3; D gene: -; CDR3 DNA: TGTGCCACCGCGGATTCCTGGGGGGAGACCCAGTACTTC; CDR3 protein: CATADSWGETQYF
J gene: TRBJ2-7; clone size: once; V gene: TRBV29-1; D gene: -; CDR3 DNA: TGCAGCGTGATCGACGGACTCTCCTACGAGCAGTACTTC; CDR3 protein: CSVIDGLSYEQYF
J gene: TRBJ2-7; clone size: many; V gene: TRBV10-3; D gene: -; CDR3 DNA: TGTGCCATCAGTGAGTCGGTAGTCAGAACCTACGAGCAGTACTTC; CDR3 protein: CAISESVVRTYEQYF
J gene: TRBJ2-7; clone size: -; V gene: TRBV11-2; D gene: -; CDR3 DNA: TGTGCCAGCAGCGAGACTCCGTCGACAGCTTCCTACGAGCAGTACTTC; CDR3 protein: CASSETPSTASYEQYF
J gene: TRBJ2-2; clone size: many; V gene: TRBV3-1; D gene: -; CDR3 DNA: TGTGCCAGCAGTCATCTCAGGGACGGGGAGCTGTTTTTT; CDR3 protein: CASSHLRDGELFF
J gene: TRBJ2-7; clone size: -; V gene: TRBV20-1; D gene: -; CDR3 DNA: TGCAGTGCTAGAGATATTGACGTACCCAACTACGAGCAGTACTTC; CDR3 protein: CSARDIDVPNYEQYF
J gene: TRBJ2-2; clone size: many; V gene: TRBV11-2; D gene: -; CDR3 DNA: TGTGCCAGCAGCTTAAGGGCTACCGACACCGGGGAGCTGTTTTTT; CDR3 protein: CASSLRATDTGELFF
J gene: TRBJ2-2; clone size: -; V gene: TRBV20-1; D gene: -; CDR3 DNA: TGCAGTGCGCCGGTTTGGGGGGCGGGCACCGGGGAGCTGTTTTTT; CDR3 protein: CSAPVWGAGTGELFF
J gene: TRBJ2-2; clone size: -; V gene: TRBV6-2/TRBV6-3; D gene: TRBD1; CDR3 DNA: TGTGCCAGCAGTTACTCGATCCCCCAGGGGGCGTCCGGGGAGCTGTTTTTT; CDR3 protein: CASSYSIPQGASGELFF
J gene: TRBJ1-1; clone size: many; V gene: TRBV11-1; D gene: TRBD1; CDR3 DNA: TGTGCCAGCAGCATAGGCGACAGGGAGGAAAAAGCTTTCTTT; CDR3 protein: CASSIGDREEKAFF
J gene: TRBJ2-5; clone size: -; V gene: TRBV6-1; D gene: -; CDR3 DNA: TGTGCCAGCAGAGGGGCACTTTATGAGACCCAGTACTTC; CDR3 protein: CASRGALYETQYF
J gene: TRBJ1-5; clone size: -; V gene: TRBV24-1; D gene: -; CDR3 DNA: TGTGCCACCAGTGATCACACAGGGAGAGGTTGGGATCAGCCCCAGCATTTT; CDR3 protein: CATSDHTGRGWDQPQHF
J gene: TRBJ2-7; clone size: many; V gene: TRBV4-1; D gene: TRBD2; CDR3 DNA: TGCGCCAGCAGCCAAGATCCCTTCGCTAGCGGGAGCTCCTACGAGCAGTACTTC; CDR3 protein: CASSQDPFASGSSYEQYF
J gene: TRBJ2-2; clone size: many; V gene: TRBV12-3/TRBV12-4; D gene: -; CDR3 DNA: TGTGCCAGCAGTTTTGGATTCGGGGAGCTGTTTTTT; CDR3 protein: CASSFGFGELFF
J gene: TRBJ2-7; clone size: many; V gene: TRBV11-1; D gene: -; CDR3 DNA: TGTGCCAGCAGCCAGGACGCCTCAGTCGCCTACGAGCAGTACTTC; CDR3 protein: CASSQDASVAYEQYF
J gene: TRBJ1-1; clone size: many; V gene: TRBV18; D gene: -; CDR3 DNA: TGTGCCAGCTCACACCAGAGCGGGGTAAGCATGAACACTGAAGCTTTCTTT; CDR3 protein: CASSHQSGVSMNTEAFF
J gene: TRBJ1-5; clone size: -; V gene: TRBV6-1; D gene: TRBD1; CDR3 DNA: TGTGCCAGCAGTGGGGGGACAGCGGGCAATCAGCCCCAGCATTTT; CDR3 protein: CASSGGTAGNQPQHF
J gene: TRBJ1-5; clone size: once; V gene: TRBV12-3/TRBV12-4; D gene: TRBD1; CDR3 DNA: TGTGCCAGCACCCAGGGGGCAGGCAATCAGCCCCAGCATTTT; CDR3 protein: CASTQGAGNQPQHF
J gene: TRBJ2-2; clone size: -; V gene: TRBV6-1; D gene: TRBD2; CDR3 DNA: TGTGCCAGCAACGGACTAGCGGGTTTGAACACCGGGGAGCTGTTTTTT; CDR3 protein: CASNGLAGLNTGELFF
J gene: TRBJ1-5; clone size: many; V gene: TRBV3-1; D gene: -; CDR3 DNA: TGTGCCAGCAGCCAAGGGCGGGGAGGTAGCAATCAGCCCCAGCATTTT; CDR3 protein: CASSQGRGGSNQPQHF
J gene: TRBJ2-7; clone size: -; V gene: TRBV24-1; D gene: -; CDR3 DNA: TGTGCCACCAGTGATGCAGCGGGCGCCGAGCAGTACTTC; CDR3 protein: CATSDAAGAEQYF
J gene: TRBJ2-7; clone size: many; V gene: TRBV6-2/TRBV6-3; D gene: -; CDR3 DNA: TGTGCCAGCAGGGAGAGAGGGGGTGTTTCCTACGAGCAGTACTTC; CDR3 protein: CASRERGGVSYEQYF
J gene: TRBJ1-1; clone size: -; V gene: TRBV24-1; D gene: -; CDR3 DNA: TGTGCCACCAGTGATTCCGGGACGGCGGACACTGAAGCTTTCTTT; CDR3 protein: CATSDSGTADTEAFF
J gene: TRBJ2-2; clone size: -; V gene: TRBV7-8; D gene: TRBD2; CDR3 DNA: TGTGCCAGCAGCTCCCGGACTAGGGGCACCGGGGAGCTGTTTTTT; CDR3 protein: CASSSRTRGTGELFF